This is a list of T cell receptor beta chains from one sample in a study of T-cell reconstitution after alpha-beta-depleted transplantation in children. Via MiXCR, TCRdb re-called the PCR reads, giving one row per CDR3 protein. The profile shows about 870,000 distinct CDR3 sequences, 16% of them singletons. The input for sequencing was PBMCs, mostly from graft donor cells, taken 360 days after TCRalphabeta/CD19-depleted stem cell transplant. The source is a male patient younger than 18 who had a stem cell transplant for acute lymphoblastic leukemia, so the T cells may come from the graft donor. The CDR3 runs from the conserved cysteine through the conserved F or W. A D gene is named only where the DNA matches it firmly. The listing skips clone size in some rows; elsewhere it reads once, few, many or a size class.

TRBV21-1,NA,TRBJ2-7,NA,CATLGTDLCPYEQYF,TGTGCCACCCTCGGGACAGACCTCTGCCCCTACGAGCAGTACTTC
TRBV7-9,NA,TRBJ2-7,few,CASSLSRDHSYEQYF,TGTGCCAGCAGCTTATCTAGGGACCATTCCTACGAGCAGTACTTC
TRBV5-1,NA,TRBJ2-7,NA,CASSFLPYRAPSYEQYF,TGCGCCAGCAGCTTCCTACCCTACAGAGCCCCATCCTACGAGCAGTACTTC
TRBV9,NA,TRBJ2-2,few,CASSVLISENTGELFF,TGTGCCAGCAGCGTACTAATTAGCGAGAACACCGGGGAGCTGTTTTTT
TRBV6-1,NA,TRBJ2-5,many,CASSLAEYQETQYF,TGTGCCAGCAGCCTTGCAGAGTACCAAGAGACCCAGTACTTC
TRBV20-1,NA,TRBJ1-2,medium-sized,CSASQGIMDSYGYTF,TGCAGTGCTAGCCAGGGAATTATGGATTCTTATGGCTACACCTTC
TRBV20-1,NA,TRBJ1-1,few,CSAPRRGPTLNTEAFF,TGCAGTGCTCCGCGGCGGGGTCCTACGCTGAACACTGAAGCTTTCTTT
TRBV20-1,NA,TRBJ2-4,few,CSARDGGVF,TGCAGTGCTAGAGATGGAGGTGTCTTC
TRBV5-6,TRBD1,TRBJ2-2,NA,CASSPWTGGMTGELFF,TGTGCCAGCAGCCCATGGACAGGGGGCATGACCGGGGAGCTGTTTTTT
TRBV12-3/TRBV12-4,NA,TRBJ1-2,many,CASSLVSLRDRAYGYTF,TGTGCCAGCAGTTTAGTTTCTTTGAGGGATAGGGCCTATGGCTACACCTTC
TRBV12-3/TRBV12-4,NA,TRBJ2-7,NA,CASSFGLERLYEQYF,TGTGCCAGCAGTTTTGGGTTGGAGCGACTTTACGAGCAGTACTTC
TRBV18,NA,TRBJ2-4,few,CASSPQVRDKNIQYF,TGTGCCAGCTCACCCCAGGTCCGGGACAAAAACATTCAGTACTTC
TRBV7-3,NA,TRBJ2-2,NA,CASSLPPDSRNTGELFF,TGTGCCAGCAGCCTTCCTCCGGACTCACGGAACACCGGGGAGCTGTTTTTT
TRBV5-5,TRBD2,TRBJ2-7,NA,CASSYTSGRAESSYEQYF,TGTGCCAGCAGCTATACTAGCGGGAGGGCCGAGTCCTCCTACGAGCAGTACTTC
TRBV5-6,NA,TRBJ2-7,many,CASSLGPMAYEQYF,TGTGCCAGCAGCTTGGGGCCGATGGCCTACGAGCAGTACTTC
TRBV5-1,NA,TRBJ2-7,NA,CASSLDSLETYEQYF,TGCGCCAGCAGCTTGGATTCCTTGGAGACCTACGAGCAGTACTTC
TRBV12-3/TRBV12-4,TRBD1,TRBJ1-5,NA,CASSLGGQGRQPQHF,TGTGCCAGCAGTTTAGGGGGACAGGGGAGGCAGCCCCAGCATTTT
TRBV6-5,TRBD2,TRBJ2-7,many,CASSYSASGSHEQYF,TGTGCCAGCAGTTACTCGGCTAGCGGGAGCCACGAGCAGTACTTC
TRBV27,NA,TRBJ2-6,few,CASSLSRGSSGANVLTF,TGTGCCAGCAGTTTATCAAGGGGATCTTCGGGGGCCAACGTCCTGACTTTC
TRBV14,NA,TRBJ2-7,NA,CASSQKGFNPYEQYF,TGTGCCAGCAGCCAAAAGGGATTCAACCCCTACGAGCAGTACTTC
TRBV12-3/TRBV12-4,NA,TRBJ2-1,few,CASSLWGLPYNEQFF,TGTGCCAGCAGTTTATGGGGGCTGCCCTACAATGAGCAGTTCTTC
TRBV5-1,TRBD1,TRBJ2-7,many,CASSPGQPPYEQYF,TGCGCCAGCAGTCCGGGACAGCCGCCCTACGAGCAGTACTTC
TRBV7-9,TRBD2,TRBJ2-7,few,CASKRPRGLAGDYEQYF,TGTGCCAGCAAGAGGCCCCGTGGGCTAGCGGGAGATTACGAGCAGTACTTC
TRBV9,NA,TRBJ2-1,NA,CASSVADGDEQFF,TGTGCCAGCAGCGTAGCGGATGGGGATGAGCAGTTCTTC
TRBV27,TRBD2,TRBJ2-1,NA,CASSSLITTGTSGYNEQFF,TGTGCCAGCAGTTCTCTTATAACTACCGGGACTAGCGGGTACAATGAGCAGTTCTTC
TRBV29-1,NA,TRBJ1-2,few,CSVEAVYRSHGYTF,TGCAGCGTTGAAGCGGTATACAGGTCCCATGGCTACACCTTC
TRBV10-2,NA,TRBJ2-4,NA,CASSESTILAKNIQYF,TGCGCCAGCAGTGAAAGCACTATACTAGCCAAAAACATTCAGTACTTC
TRBV9,NA,TRBJ1-1,few,CASSVGLAVNTEAFF,TGTGCCAGCAGCGTAGGTCTGGCAGTTAACACTGAAGCTTTCTTT
TRBV4-1,TRBD2,TRBJ2-1,NA,CASTSPASGWPQFF,TGCGCCAGCACCTCTCCGGCTAGCGGATGGCCGCAGTTCTTC
TRBV20-1,TRBD1,TRBJ1-5,NA,CSARGFVDRVSQPQHF,TGCAGTGCTAGAGGATTTGTGGACAGGGTCAGCCAGCCCCAGCATTTT
TRBV20-1,NA,TRBJ2-1,few,CSARGGIPSSYNEQFF,TGCAGTGCTAGAGGGGGGATCCCGAGCTCCTACAATGAGCAGTTCTTC
TRBV7-8,NA,TRBJ1-1,few,CASSSYLRGGFATEAFF,TGTGCCAGCAGCTCGTACCTCAGGGGAGGGTTTGCAACTGAAGCTTTCTTT
TRBV5-1,NA,TRBJ2-7,many,CASSLVDINSYEQYF,TGCGCCAGCAGCTTGGTGGACATCAACTCCTACGAGCAGTACTTC
TRBV5-1,NA,TRBJ2-5,few,CASSLEVPEETQYF,TGCGCCAGCAGCTTGGAGGTCCCCGAGGAGACCCAGTACTTC
TRBV12-3/TRBV12-4,NA,TRBJ2-7,few,CASSLFGYEQYF,TGTGCCAGCAGTTTATTTGGCTACGAGCAGTACTTC
TRBV5-1,NA,TRBJ1-5,NA,CASSLDLASNQPQHF,TGCGCCAGCAGCTTGGACCTAGCAAGCAATCAGCCCCAGCATTTT
TRBV4-1,TRBD1,TRBJ2-5,NA,CASSQEDRVGETQYF,TGCGCCAGCAGCCAAGAGGACAGGGTAGGAGAGACCCAGTACTTC
TRBV7-6,NA,TRBJ2-1,NA,CASSLLSVEQFF,TGTGCCAGCAGCTTATTGAGCGTTGAGCAGTTCTTC
TRBV6-1,TRBD2,TRBJ2-1,few,CASSEGLAGINEQFF,TGTGCCAGCAGTGAGGGACTAGCGGGGATCAATGAGCAGTTCTTC
TRBV25-1,NA,TRBJ2-7,many,CASGGGYSYEQYF,TGTGCCAGCGGCGGAGGGTACAGCTACGAGCAGTACTTC
TRBV7-9,NA,TRBJ2-7,NA,CASSLVSGVGGQYF,TGTGCCAGCAGCTTGGTTAGTGGCGTAGGCGGGCAGTACTTC
TRBV12-3/TRBV12-4,NA,TRBJ2-1,many,CASSSPPQYNEQFF,TGTGCCAGCAGTTCCCCCCCGCAGTACAATGAGCAGTTCTTC
TRBV12-3/TRBV12-4,TRBD1,TRBJ2-5,many,CASSQTGVVETQYF,TGTGCCAGCAGTCAAACAGGGGTAGTAGAGACCCAGTACTTC
TRBV12-3/TRBV12-4,TRBD2,TRBJ2-1,few,CASSFGTSLFF,TGTGCCAGCAGTTTCGGGACTAGTCTGTTCTTC
TRBV5-1,TRBD2,TRBJ2-1,NA,CASKWSSGGTYEQFF,TGCGCCAGCAAGTGGTCTAGCGGGGGGACATATGAGCAGTTCTTC
TRBV29-1,NA,TRBJ2-1,once,CSVEGSGMRGRYNEQFF,TGCAGCGTTGAAGGTAGCGGGATGAGGGGGCGATACAATGAGCAGTTCTTC
TRBV29-1,NA,TRBJ2-7,few,CSGLAVTSYEQYF,TGCAGCGGGTTGGCGGTTACCTCCTACGAGCAGTACTTC
TRBV20-1,NA,TRBJ2-2,NA,CSARLSGRSGFGELFF,TGCAGTGCCCGTCTATCCGGGAGAAGCGGGTTCGGGGAGCTGTTTTTT
TRBV7-9,TRBD2,TRBJ2-3,NA,CASSLAVAGSDTQYF,TGTGCCAGCAGCCTGGCGGTAGCGGGGTCAGATACGCAGTATTTT
TRBV7-2,NA,TRBJ2-7,few,CASRDVLRTYEQYF,TGTGCCAGCCGAGACGTCCTCAGGACCTACGAGCAGTACTTC
TRBV5-1,TRBD1,TRBJ2-7,few,CASSFGTGDSEQYF,TGCGCCAGCAGCTTTGGGACAGGGGACTCCGAGCAGTACTTC
TRBV6-5,NA,TRBJ1-1,many,CASSYSTFWVRDTEAFF,TGTGCCAGCAGTTACTCGACCTTCTGGGTACGGGACACTGAAGCTTTCTTT